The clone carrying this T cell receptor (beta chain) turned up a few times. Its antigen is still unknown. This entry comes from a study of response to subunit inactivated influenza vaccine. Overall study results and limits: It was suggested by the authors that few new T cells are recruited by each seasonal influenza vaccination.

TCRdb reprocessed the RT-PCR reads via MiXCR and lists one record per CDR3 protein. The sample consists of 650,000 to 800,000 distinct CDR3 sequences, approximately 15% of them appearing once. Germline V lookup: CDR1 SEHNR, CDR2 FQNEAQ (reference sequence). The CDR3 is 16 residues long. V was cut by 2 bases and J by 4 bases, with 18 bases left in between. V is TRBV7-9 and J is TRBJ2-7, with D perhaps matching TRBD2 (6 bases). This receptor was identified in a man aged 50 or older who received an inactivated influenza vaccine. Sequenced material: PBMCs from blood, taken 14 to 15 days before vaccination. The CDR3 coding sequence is TGTGCCAGCAGCTTAACTATTGGACTATCGCAGTACGAGCAGTACTTC. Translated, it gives CASSLTIGLSQYEQYF.